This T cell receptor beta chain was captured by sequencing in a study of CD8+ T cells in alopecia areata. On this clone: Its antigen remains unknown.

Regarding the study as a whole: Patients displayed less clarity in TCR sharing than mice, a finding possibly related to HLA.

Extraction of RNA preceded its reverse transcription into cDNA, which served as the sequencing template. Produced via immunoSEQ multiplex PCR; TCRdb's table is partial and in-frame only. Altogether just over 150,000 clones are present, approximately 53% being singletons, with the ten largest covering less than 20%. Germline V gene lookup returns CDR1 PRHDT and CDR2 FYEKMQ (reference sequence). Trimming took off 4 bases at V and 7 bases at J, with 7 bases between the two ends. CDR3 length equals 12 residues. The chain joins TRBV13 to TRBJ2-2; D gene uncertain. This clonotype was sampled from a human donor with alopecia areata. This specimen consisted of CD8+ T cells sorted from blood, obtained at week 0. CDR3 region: CASSSVRGELFF. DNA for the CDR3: TGTGCCAGCAGCTCCGTGCGCGGGGAGCTGTTTTTT.